Below are 25 T cell receptor beta chains sequenced from a single sample in a study of vaccination and CD4 T cells after COVID-19. The antigens these receptors bind are not known. With the Oncomine TCR Beta short-read assay, DNA from cultured CD4+ T cells was sequenced. TCRdb re-called the PCR reads through MiXCR, storing one row per CDR3 protein. The table records about 18,000 distinct CDR3 sequences, around 70% of them present only once. Treatment: approximately 9-day PBMC culture with coronavirus spike peptide pools or control peptides (ViraFEST assay). Sample: CD4+ T cells from blood, cultured in vitro. Source of these receptors: a human donor who had recovered from COVID-19.

This clonotype was detected a few times. The V gene is TRBV6-5, the J gene TRBJ1-1, with D possibly being TRBD1 (5 bases). The CDR3 length is 15 residues. Germline V gene sequence: CDR1 MNHEY, CDR2 SVGAGI. The V end lost 4 bases, the J end lost 6 bases, and 18 bases lay between the germline ends. CDR3 loop: CASSSLVGGKAEAFF. As DNA, the CDR3 is TGTGCCAGCAGTTCCCTAGTCGGGGGGAAGGCTGAAGCTTTCTTT.

The chain has TRBV19 and TRBJ2-2; 7 positions match TRBD1. CDR1 is LNHDA, CDR2 SQIVND, per germline (reference sequence). The CDR3 has 16 amino acids. V shed 11 bases and J 4 bases; nucleotides not matched to a gene: 16. CDR3 amino acids: CARKAITGAVTGELFF. CDR3 sequence (DNA): TGTGCCCGTAAGGCCATAACAGGGGCGGTCACCGGGGAGCTGTTTTTT.

The rearrangement uses TRBV20-1 and TRBJ2-1; 9 nucleotides align to TRBD2. There are 13 residues in the CDR3. V gave up 6 bases and J gave up 8 bases; unmatched junction bases: 8. The V gene's germline CDR1 is DFQATT and CDR2 SNEGSKA (reference sequence). The CDR3 bases are TGCAGTGCACCGAGGGCGGGAGGGGATGAGCAGTTCTTC. Its translation: CSAPRAGGDEQFF.

This chain joins TRBV5-6 and TRBJ1-2; D is possibly TRBD1 (6 bases). V lost 4 bases to trimming and J lost 6 bases, with 16 bases between them. This CDR3 region has 14 residues. Germline V gene data show CDR1 as SGHDT and CDR2 as YYEEEE. The CDR3 region has the DNA TGTGCCAGCAGCCGACCCCAGGGGTACCATGGCTACACCTTC. Translated, it gives CASSRPQGYHGYTF.

The CDR3 here is CASRTGTATSNQPQHF. The CDR3 nucleotides read TGTGCCAGCAGAACCGGGACAGCCACTAGCAATCAGCCCCAGCATTTT. The chain employs TRBV6-2 or TRBV6-3 and TRBJ1-5, with 7 positions matching TRBD1. Germline values: CDR1 MNHEY, CDR2 SVGEGT. This CDR3 contains 16 residues. V lost 6 bases, J lost 0 bases, and 8 bases stayed unmatched.

The rearrangement uses TRBV4-1 and TRBJ2-1; 7 positions agree with TRBD2. V shed 2 bases, J shed 5 bases, and the junction held 12 bases outside the gene matches. Germline V CDR1 and CDR2: MGHRA, YSYEKL. The CDR3 loop spans 17 amino acids. CDR3 in DNA: TGCGCCAGCAGCCAAACACTAGCGAGAAGCCTCCACAATGAGCAGTTCTTC. Amino acid sequence: CASSQTLARSLHNEQFF.

The chain uses TRBV20-1 and TRBJ2-7; possible D gene TRBD1, 5 bases. The CDR3 spans 16 residues. The V and J ends lost 0 bases and 3 bases respectively, with 18 bases between them. CDR1 and CDR2 (germline): DFQATT, SNEGSKA (reference sequence). CDR3 amino acids: CSARDRWGLRGYEQYF. The CDR3 bases are TGCAGTGCTAGAGATCGGTGGGGCTTGAGAGGCTACGAGCAGTACTTC.

The chain couples TRBV19 to TRBJ2-7; D is perhaps TRBD1 (6 bases). V dropped 4 bases and J dropped 4 bases, with 8 bases sitting between them. This CDR3 region has 12 residues. In germline, CDR1 is LNHDA, CDR2 SQIVND (reference sequence). The CDR3 sequence: CASSTQGYEQYF. The CDR3 DNA reads as TGTGCCAGTAGTACACAGGGATACGAGCAGTACTTC. Full variable domain (missing parts from reference TRBV19 and TRBJ2-7): DGGITQSPKYLFRKEGQNVTLSCEQNLNHDAMYWYRQDPGQGLRLIYYSQIVNDFQKGDIAEGYSVSREKKESFPLTVTSAQKNPTAFYLCASSTQGYEQYFGPGTRLTVT.

By sample share, this clonotype is medium-sized. The V gene is TRBV10-2, the J gene TRBJ2-1; 12 nucleotides agree with TRBD2. V lost 6 bases and J lost 8; bases outside the gene matches: 2. From germline, CDR1 is WSHSY and CDR2 SAAADI. The CDR3 loop spans 13 amino acids. The CDR3 nucleotides read TGCGCCAGCAGGGCTAGCGGGAGGGATGAGCAGTTCTTC. Its translation: CASRASGRDEQFF.

The genes are TRBV6-1 and TRBJ1-1; TRBD1 matches at 7 bases. CDR1 is MNHNS, CDR2 SASEGT, per germline. Germline trimming cut 6 bases from V and 2 bases from J; bases unmatched to any gene: 12. The CDR3 is 16 residues long. The CDR3 is CASRGTARGPNTEAFF. The CDR3 DNA reads as TGTGCCAGCAGGGGGACAGCTCGGGGACCTAACACTGAAGCTTTCTTT.

The chain has TRBV7-2 and TRBJ2-1; D is possibly TRBD2 (6 bases). Germline CDR1 SGHTA, CDR2 FQGNSA. The germline V and J ends were trimmed by 6 bases and 6 bases, with 6 bases remaining between them. CDR3 size: 11 residues. DNA for the CDR3: TGTGCCAGCAGGACTAGCAATGAGCAGTTCTTC. Translated: CASRTSNEQFF. Full variable domain (remainder filled in from reference TRBV7-2 and TRBJ2-1): GAGVSQSPSNKVTEKGKDVELRCDPISGHTALYWYRQSLGQGLEFLIYFQGNSAPDKSGLPSDRFSAERTGGSVSTLTIQRTQQEDSAVYLCASRTSNEQFFGPGTRLTVL.

This chain links TRBV20-1 with TRBJ2-2; 8 bases fit TRBD2. Germline lookup yields CDR1 DFQATT and CDR2 SNEGSKA (reference sequence). This CDR3 contains 15 residues. Trimming at V came to 0 bases and at J to 5 bases, leaving 5 bases not matched to a gene. The chain's CDR3 is CSARDSGGPTGELFF. The CDR3 nucleotides read TGCAGTGCTAGAGATTCGGGAGGGCCGACCGGGGAGCTGTTTTTT.

The V call is TRBV6-1, the J call TRBJ2-7; 11 bases map to TRBD2. This CDR3 is 13 amino acids long. Per germline, CDR1 MNHNS and CDR2 SASEGT. Germline trimming cut 7 bases from V and 4 bases from J; bases unmatched to any gene: 3. DNA for the CDR3: TGTGCCAGCAACCGACTAGCGGGATACGAGCAGTACTTC. Amino acids: CASNRLAGYEQYF.

This clonotype was seen more than once but under ten times. The CDR3 region has the DNA TGTGCCAGCAGCTTAAGCCACCTTAACACTGAAGCTTTCTTT. This translates into CASSLSHLNTEAFF. This sequence joins TRBV11-2 and TRBJ1-1; D gene ambiguous. This CDR3 has 14 amino acids. V was shortened by 2 bases and J by 2 bases, with 9 bases between the two germline ends. Germline loops: CDR1 SGHAT, CDR2 FQNNGV.

The chain is built from TRBV7-9 and TRBJ1-5; D is possibly TRBD1 (5 bases). The CDR3 loop spans 14 amino acids. V lost 1 base and J 7 bases, leaving 11 bases between the germline ends. CDR1 is SEHNR, CDR2 FQNEAQ, per germline (reference sequence). CDR3 in amino acids: CASSLGGFRQPQHF. The CDR3 coding sequence is TGTGCCAGCAGCTTAGGGGGGTTTCGGCAGCCCCAGCATTTT.

This clonotype was observed a single time. V is TRBV11-2 and J is TRBJ2-5; the match to TRBD1 covers 9 bases. Germline CDR1 reads SGHAT; CDR2 reads FQNNGV. This CDR3 spans 14 amino acids. V trimming: 5 bases; J trimming: 5 bases; junction bases outside the gene matches: 6. The DNA for the CDR3 is TGTGCCAGCAGCCCGGACAGGGGCTGGGAGACCCAGTACTTC. Translating it yields CASSPDRGWETQYF.

The gene calls are TRBV2 and TRBJ1-6; D ambiguous. Germline CDR1 reads SNHLY; CDR2 reads FYNNEI. CDR3 length: 13 amino acids. Between the trimmed V and J ends, which lost 7 bases and 8 bases, there was a span of 12 bases. The CDR3 spells CASNRQVDSPLHF. The CDR3 DNA follows: TGTGCCAGCAATCGGCAGGTGGATTCACCCCTCCACTTT. Using reference TRBV2 and TRBJ1-6 for the parts outside the CDR3, the full variable domain is EPEVTQTPSHQVTQMGQEVILRCVPISNHLYFYWYRQILGQKVEFLVSFYNNEISEKSEIFDDQFSVERPDGSNFTLKIRSTKLEDSAMYFCASNRQVDSPLHFGNGTRLTVT.

The chain recombines TRBV7-6 with TRBJ1-1; D gene ambiguous. Germline V gene sequence: CDR1 SGHVS, CDR2 FNYEAQ. Trimming shortened V by 2 bases and J by 1 base, and 5 bases separated the two germline ends. The CDR3 is 13 amino acids. This CDR3 reads CASSLSRNTEAFF. The CDR3 DNA reads TGTGCCAGCAGCTTAAGCAGGAACACTGAAGCTTTCTTT.

This clonotype came up once. The chain carries TRBV7-8 and TRBJ2-5; 7 bases are a match to TRBD1. Germline assignment: CDR1 SGHVS and CDR2 FQNEAQ. CDR3 size: 14 residues. The V gene end was trimmed by 3 bases and the J gene end by 4 bases; junction bases not matched to a gene: 5. The CDR3 DNA is TGTGCCAGCAGCTTTCGAAGGGGGCGAGAGACCCAGTACTTC. The encoded protein is CASSFRRGRETQYF.

This clonotype was recorded once. The V gene is TRBV20-1, the J gene TRBJ2-6, with D unresolved. Deletions cut 0 bases from V and 0 bases from J, with 9 bases between. CDR1 and CDR2 from the germline V gene are DFQATT and SNEGSKA (reference sequence). This CDR3 comprises 16 residues. The CDR3 here is CSARDLRHSGANVLTF. The CDR3, as DNA: TGCAGTGCTAGAGATCTACGGCACTCTGGGGCCAACGTCCTGACTTTC.

This chain uses TRBV27 with TRBJ1-4; D gene uncertain. This CDR3 is 15 amino acids long. The ends were cut back, 3 bases at V and 7 bases at J, with 15 bases in the middle. Germline loops: CDR1 MNHEY, CDR2 SMNVEV (reference sequence). The CDR3 region has the DNA TGTGCCAGCAGTTTCACGTCGTCCCGAGGTGAAAAACTGTTTTTT. This encodes CASSFTSSRGEKLFF.

The chain links TRBV10-1 to TRBJ1-1, with 7 bases lining up with TRBD1. Germline loops: CDR1 WNHNN, CDR2 SYGVQD (reference sequence). V shed 6 bases and J 5 bases; nucleotides not matched to a gene: 6. This CDR3 has 13 amino acids. The CDR3 loop reads CASRDRVGTEAFF. The CDR3 DNA follows: TGCGCCAGCAGAGACAGGGTTGGAACTGAAGCTTTCTTT.

The chain recombines TRBV6-1 with TRBJ1-5, with D unresolved. Looked up from germline, CDR1 is MNHNS and CDR2 is SASEGT. Trimming removed 6 bases at V and 2 bases at J, with 17 bases between. CDR3 length equals 16 residues. The CDR3 here is CASRWAGSFGNQPQHF. CDR3 coding DNA: TGTGCCAGCAGGTGGGCAGGAAGCTTTGGCAATCAGCCCCAGCATTTT.

This chain connects TRBV14 to TRBJ2-1; D may be TRBD1 or TRBD2 (5 bases each). V lost 2 bases, J lost 15 bases, and 11 bases lay in between. The CDR3 has 11 residues. Looked up from germline, CDR1 is SGHDN and CDR2 is FVKESK. CDR3 protein: CASSQYGGLFF. The CDR3 nucleotides read TGTGCCAGCAGCCAATATGGGGGTCTGTTCTTC. Full variable domain (missing parts from reference TRBV14 and TRBJ2-1): EAGVTQFPSHSVIEKGQTVTLRCDPISGHDNLYWYRRVMGKEIKFLLHFVKESKQDESGMPNNRFLAERTGGTYSTLKVQPAELEDSGVYFCASSQYGGLFFGPGTRLTVL.

The chain employs TRBV5-1 and TRBJ2-7, with 8 bases aligning to TRBD2. The V gene's germline CDR1 is SGHRS and CDR2 YFSETQ. V trimming: 4 bases; J trimming: 0 bases; junction bases outside the gene matches: 9. CDR3 length: 16 amino acids. The CDR3 loop reads CASSGTTSGFSYEQYF. The CDR3 nucleotides read TGCGCCAGCAGCGGTACCACTAGCGGATTCTCCTACGAGCAGTACTTC.